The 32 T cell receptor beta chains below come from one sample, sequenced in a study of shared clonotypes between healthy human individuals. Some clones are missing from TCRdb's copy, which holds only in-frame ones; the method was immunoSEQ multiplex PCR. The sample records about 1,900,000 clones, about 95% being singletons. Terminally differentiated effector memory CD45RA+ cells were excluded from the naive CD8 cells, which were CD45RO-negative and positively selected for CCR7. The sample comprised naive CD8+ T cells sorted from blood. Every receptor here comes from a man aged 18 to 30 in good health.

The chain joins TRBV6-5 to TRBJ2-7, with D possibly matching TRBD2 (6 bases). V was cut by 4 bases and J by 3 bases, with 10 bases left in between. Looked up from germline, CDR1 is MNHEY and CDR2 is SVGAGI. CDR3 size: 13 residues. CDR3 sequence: CASSLDSGYEQYF. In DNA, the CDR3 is TGTGCCAGCAGTTTGGATAGCGGCTACGAGCAGTACTTC.

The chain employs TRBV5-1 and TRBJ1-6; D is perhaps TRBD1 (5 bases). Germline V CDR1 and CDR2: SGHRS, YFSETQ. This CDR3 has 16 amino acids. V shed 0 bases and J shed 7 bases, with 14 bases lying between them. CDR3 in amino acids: CASSLALGVDNSPLHF. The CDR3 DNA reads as TGCGCCAGCAGCTTGGCGTTGGGGGTGGACAATTCACCCCTCCACTTT.

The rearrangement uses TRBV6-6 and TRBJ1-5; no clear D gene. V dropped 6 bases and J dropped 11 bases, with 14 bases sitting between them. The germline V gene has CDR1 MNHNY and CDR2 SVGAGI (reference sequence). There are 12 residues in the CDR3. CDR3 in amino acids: CASSSGSPAQHF. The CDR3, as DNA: TGTGCCAGCAGCAGCGGCTCCCCTGCCCAGCATTTT.

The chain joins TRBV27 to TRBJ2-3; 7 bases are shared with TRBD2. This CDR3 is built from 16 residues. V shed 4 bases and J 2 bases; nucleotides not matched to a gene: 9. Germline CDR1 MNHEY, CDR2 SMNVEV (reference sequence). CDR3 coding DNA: TGTGCCAGCAGTTCCGATAGCGGGTCATACACAGATACGCAGTATTTT. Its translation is CASSSDSGSYTDTQYF.

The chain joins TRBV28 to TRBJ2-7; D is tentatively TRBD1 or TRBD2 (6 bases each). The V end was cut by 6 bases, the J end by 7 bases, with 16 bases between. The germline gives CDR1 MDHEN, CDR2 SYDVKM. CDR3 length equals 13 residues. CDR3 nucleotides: TGTGCCAGCAGCCTACCGGGGGCGAGGGAGCAGTACTTC. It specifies CASSLPGAREQYF. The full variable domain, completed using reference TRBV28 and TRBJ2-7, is DVKVTQSSRYLVKRTGEKVFLECVQDMDHENMFWYRQDPGLGLRLIYFSYDVKMKEKGDIPEGYSVSREKKERFSLILESASTNQTSMYLCASSLPGAREQYFGPGTRLTVT.

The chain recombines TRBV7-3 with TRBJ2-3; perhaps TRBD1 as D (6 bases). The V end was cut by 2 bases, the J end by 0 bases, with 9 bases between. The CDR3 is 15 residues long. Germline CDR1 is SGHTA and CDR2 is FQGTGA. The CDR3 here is CASSLVQGSTDTQYF. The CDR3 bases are TGTGCCAGCAGCTTAGTACAGGGTAGCACAGATACGCAGTATTTT.

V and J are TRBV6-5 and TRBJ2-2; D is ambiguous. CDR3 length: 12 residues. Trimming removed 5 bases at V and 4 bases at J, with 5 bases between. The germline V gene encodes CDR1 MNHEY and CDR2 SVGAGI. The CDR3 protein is CASSPPTGELFF. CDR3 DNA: TGTGCCAGCAGTCCACCCACCGGGGAGCTGTTTTTT.

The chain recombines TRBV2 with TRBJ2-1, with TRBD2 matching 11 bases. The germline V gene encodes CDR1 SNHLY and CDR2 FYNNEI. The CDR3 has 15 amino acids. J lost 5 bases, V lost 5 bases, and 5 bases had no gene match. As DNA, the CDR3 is TGTGCCAGCAGTTCGACTAGCGGGGTTAACAATGAGCAGTTCTTC. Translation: CASSSTSGVNNEQFF. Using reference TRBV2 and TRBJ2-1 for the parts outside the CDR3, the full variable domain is EPEVTQTPSHQVTQMGQEVILRCVPISNHLYFYWYRQILGQKVEFLVSFYNNEISEKSEIFDDQFSVERPDGSNFTLKIRSTKLEDSAMYFCASSSTSGVNNEQFFGPGTRLTVL.

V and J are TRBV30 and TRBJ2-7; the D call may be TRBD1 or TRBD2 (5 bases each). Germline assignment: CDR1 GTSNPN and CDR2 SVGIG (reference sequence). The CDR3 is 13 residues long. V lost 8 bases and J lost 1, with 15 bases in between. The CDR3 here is CAGRDRGSYEQYF. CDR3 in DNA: TGTGCCGGCCGGGACCGGGGTTCCTACGAGCAGTACTTC.

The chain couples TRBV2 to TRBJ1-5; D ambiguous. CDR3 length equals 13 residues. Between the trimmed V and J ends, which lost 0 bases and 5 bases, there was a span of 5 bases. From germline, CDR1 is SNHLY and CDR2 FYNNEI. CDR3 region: CASSEAVDQPQHF. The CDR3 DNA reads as TGTGCCAGCAGTGAAGCGGTCGATCAGCCCCAGCATTTT. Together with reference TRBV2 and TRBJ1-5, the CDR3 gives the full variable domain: EPEVTQTPSHQVTQMGQEVILRCVPISNHLYFYWYRQILGQKVEFLVSFYNNEISEKSEIFDDQFSVERPDGSNFTLKIRSTKLEDSAMYFCASSEAVDQPQHFGDGTRLSIL.

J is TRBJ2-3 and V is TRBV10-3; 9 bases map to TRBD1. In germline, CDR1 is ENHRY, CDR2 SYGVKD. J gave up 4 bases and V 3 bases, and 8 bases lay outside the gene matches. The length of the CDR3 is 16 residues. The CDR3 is CAISDRDREAADTQYF. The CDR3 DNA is TGTGCCATCAGTGACCGGGACAGGGAGGCCGCAGATACGCAGTATTTT.

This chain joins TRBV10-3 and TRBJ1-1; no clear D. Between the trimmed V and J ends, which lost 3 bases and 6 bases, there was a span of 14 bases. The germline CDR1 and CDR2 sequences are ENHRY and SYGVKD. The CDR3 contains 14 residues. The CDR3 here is CAISDEGQVAEAFF. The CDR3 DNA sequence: TGTGCCATCAGTGATGAGGGCCAAGTGGCTGAAGCTTTCTTT.

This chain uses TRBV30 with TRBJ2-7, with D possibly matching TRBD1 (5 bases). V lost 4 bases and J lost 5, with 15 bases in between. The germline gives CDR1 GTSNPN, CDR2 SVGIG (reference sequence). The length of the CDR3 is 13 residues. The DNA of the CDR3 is TGTGCCTGGAATGATCAGGGAAATAACGAGCAGTACTTC. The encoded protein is CAWNDQGNNEQYF.

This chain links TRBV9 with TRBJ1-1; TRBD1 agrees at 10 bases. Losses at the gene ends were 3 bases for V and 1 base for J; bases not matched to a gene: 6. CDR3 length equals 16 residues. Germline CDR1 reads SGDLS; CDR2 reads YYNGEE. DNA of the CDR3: TGTGCCAGCAGCGGCAGACAGGGGGCTGCGAACACTGAAGCTTTCTTT. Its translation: CASSGRQGAANTEAFF. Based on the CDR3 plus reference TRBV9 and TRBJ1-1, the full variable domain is DSGVTQTPKHLITATGQRVTLRCSPRSGDLSVYWYQQSLDQGLQFLIQYYNGEERAKGNILERFSAQQFPDLHSELNLSSLELGDSALYFCASSGRQGAANTEAFFGQGTRLTVV.

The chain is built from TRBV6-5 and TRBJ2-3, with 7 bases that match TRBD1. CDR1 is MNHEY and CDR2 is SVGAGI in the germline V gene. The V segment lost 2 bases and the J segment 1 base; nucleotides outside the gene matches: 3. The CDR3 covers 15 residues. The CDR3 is CASSYPTGGTDTQYF. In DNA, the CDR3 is TGTGCCAGCAGTTACCCCACAGGGGGCACAGATACGCAGTATTTT.

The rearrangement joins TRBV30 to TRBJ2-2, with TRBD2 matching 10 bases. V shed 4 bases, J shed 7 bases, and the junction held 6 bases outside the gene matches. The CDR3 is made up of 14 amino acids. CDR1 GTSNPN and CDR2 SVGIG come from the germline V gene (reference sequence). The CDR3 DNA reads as TGTGCCTGGATTTGGAGCGGGAGGGGCGGGGAGCTGTTTTTT. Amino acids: CAWIWSGRGGELFF.

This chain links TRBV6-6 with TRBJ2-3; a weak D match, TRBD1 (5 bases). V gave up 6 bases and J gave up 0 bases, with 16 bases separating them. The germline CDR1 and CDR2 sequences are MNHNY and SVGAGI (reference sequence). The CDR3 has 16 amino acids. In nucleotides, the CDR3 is TGTGCCAGCAGCGCCACCCCACAGGCTAGCACAGATACGCAGTATTTT. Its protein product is CASSATPQASTDTQYF.

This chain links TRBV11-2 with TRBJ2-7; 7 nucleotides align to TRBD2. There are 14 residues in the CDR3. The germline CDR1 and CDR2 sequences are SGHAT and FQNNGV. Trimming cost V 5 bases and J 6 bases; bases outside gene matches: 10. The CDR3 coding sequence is TGTGCCAGCAGCCCGCCTCGGGGGGTAGTCGAGCAGTACTTC. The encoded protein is CASSPPRGVVEQYF.

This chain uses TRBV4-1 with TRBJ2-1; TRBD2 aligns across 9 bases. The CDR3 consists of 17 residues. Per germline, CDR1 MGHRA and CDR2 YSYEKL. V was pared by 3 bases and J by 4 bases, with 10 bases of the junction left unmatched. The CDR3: CASSQIGTSSYYNEQFF. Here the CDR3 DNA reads TGCGCCAGCAGCCAGATCGGGACTAGCAGTTATTACAATGAGCAGTTCTTC.

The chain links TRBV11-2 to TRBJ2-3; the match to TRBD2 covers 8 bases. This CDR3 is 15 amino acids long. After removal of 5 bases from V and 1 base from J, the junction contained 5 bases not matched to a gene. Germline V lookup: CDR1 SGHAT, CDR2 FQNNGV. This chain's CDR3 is CASSPLTSGTDTQYF. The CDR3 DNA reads TGTGCCAGCAGCCCCCTGACTAGCGGCACAGATACGCAGTATTTT.

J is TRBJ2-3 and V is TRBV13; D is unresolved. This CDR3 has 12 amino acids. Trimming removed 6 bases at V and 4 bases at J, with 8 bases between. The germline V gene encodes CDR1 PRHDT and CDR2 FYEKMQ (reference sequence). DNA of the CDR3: TGTGCCAGCAGTCCGGGCTCAGATACGCAGTATTTT. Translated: CASSPGSDTQYF.

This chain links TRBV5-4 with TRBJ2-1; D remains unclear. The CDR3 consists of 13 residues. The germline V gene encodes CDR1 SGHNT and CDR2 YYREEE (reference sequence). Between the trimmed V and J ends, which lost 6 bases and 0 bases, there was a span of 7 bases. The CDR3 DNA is TGTGCCAGCAACCAGGCCTCCTACAATGAGCAGTTCTTC. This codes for CASNQASYNEQFF.

In nucleotides, the CDR3 is TGTGCCAGCAGCGTTGGGACTAGCGCCGGGGAGCTGTTTTTT. Amino acids: CASSVGTSAGELFF. The chain carries TRBV9 and TRBJ2-2; 10 positions match TRBD2. Germline assignment: CDR1 SGDLS and CDR2 YYNGEE. This CDR3 has 14 amino acids. The V segment lost 2 bases and the J segment 6 bases; nucleotides outside the gene matches: 1.

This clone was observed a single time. In nucleotides, the CDR3 is TGTGCCAGTAGTATAGAGACAGGGACCGGGGAGCTGTTTTTT. Translation: CASSIETGTGELFF. The V and J genes are TRBV19 and TRBJ2-2; 7 positions agree with TRBD1. V trimming: 0 bases; J trimming: 5 bases; junction bases outside the gene matches: 0. The germline CDR1 and CDR2 sequences are LNHDA and SQIVND (reference sequence). The CDR3 is 14 residues long.

The CDR3, as DNA: TGTGCCAGCATCCCGGGGGGATCTAACTATGGCTACACCTTC. Translated: CASIPGGSNYGYTF. The V and J genes are TRBV6-6 and TRBJ1-2, with D possibly TRBD1 on 5 matching bases. V dropped 7 bases and J dropped 0 bases, with 12 bases sitting between them. Looked up from germline, CDR1 is MNHNY and CDR2 is SVGAGI (reference sequence). The CDR3 consists of 14 residues.

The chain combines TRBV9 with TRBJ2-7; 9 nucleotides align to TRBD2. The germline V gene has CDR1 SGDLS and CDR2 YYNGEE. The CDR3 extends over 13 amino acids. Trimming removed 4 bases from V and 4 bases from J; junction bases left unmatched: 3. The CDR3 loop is CASSLGLAYEQYF. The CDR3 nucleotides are TGTGCCAGCAGCTTGGGACTAGCATACGAGCAGTACTTC.

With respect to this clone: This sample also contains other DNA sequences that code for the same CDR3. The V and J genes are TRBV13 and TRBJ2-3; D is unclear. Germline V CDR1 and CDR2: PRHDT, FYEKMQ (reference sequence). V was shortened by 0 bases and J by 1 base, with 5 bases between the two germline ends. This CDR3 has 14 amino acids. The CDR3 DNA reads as TGTGCCAGCAGCTTAGGACGGGGCACAGATACGCAGTATTTT. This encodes CASSLGRGTDTQYF.

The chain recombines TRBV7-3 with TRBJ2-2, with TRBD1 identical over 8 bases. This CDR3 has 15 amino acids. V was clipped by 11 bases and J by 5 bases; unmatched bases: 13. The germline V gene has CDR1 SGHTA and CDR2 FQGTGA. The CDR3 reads CASRPGGFWTGELFF. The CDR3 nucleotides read TGTGCCTCCCGGCCAGGGGGCTTTTGGACCGGGGAGCTGTTTTTT.

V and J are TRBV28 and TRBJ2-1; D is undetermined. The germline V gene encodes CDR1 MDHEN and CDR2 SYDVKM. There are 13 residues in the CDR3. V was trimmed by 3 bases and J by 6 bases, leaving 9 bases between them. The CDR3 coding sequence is TGTGCCAGCAGTTTCCACGAGGCCAATGAGCAGTTCTTC. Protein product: CASSFHEANEQFF. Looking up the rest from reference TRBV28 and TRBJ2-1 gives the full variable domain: DVKVTQSSRYLVKRTGEKVFLECVQDMDHENMFWYRQDPGLGLRLIYFSYDVKMKEKGDIPEGYSVSREKKERFSLILESASTNQTSMYLCASSFHEANEQFFGPGTRLTVL.

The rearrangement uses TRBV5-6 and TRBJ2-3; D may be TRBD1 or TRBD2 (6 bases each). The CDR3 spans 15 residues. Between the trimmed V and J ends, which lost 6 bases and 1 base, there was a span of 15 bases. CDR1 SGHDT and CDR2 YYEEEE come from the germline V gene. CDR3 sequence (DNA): TGTGCCAGCACCCTTTGGGGGGCGGGCACAGATACGCAGTATTTT. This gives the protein CASTLWGAGTDTQYF. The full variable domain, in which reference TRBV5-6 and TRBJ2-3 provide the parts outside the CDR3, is DAGVTQSPTHLIKTRGQQVTLRCSPKSGHDTVSWYQQALGQGPQFIFQYYEEEERQRGNFPDRFSGHQFPNYSSELNVNALLLGDSALYLCASTLWGAGTDTQYFGPGTRLTVL.

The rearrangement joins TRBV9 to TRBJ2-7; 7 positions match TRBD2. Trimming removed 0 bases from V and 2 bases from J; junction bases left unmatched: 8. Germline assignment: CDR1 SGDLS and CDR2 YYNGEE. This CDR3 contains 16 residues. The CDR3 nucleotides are TGTGCCAGCAGCGTAGTCGCGGGAGCGGGTCCCTACGAGCAGTACTTC. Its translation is CASSVVAGAGPYEQYF.

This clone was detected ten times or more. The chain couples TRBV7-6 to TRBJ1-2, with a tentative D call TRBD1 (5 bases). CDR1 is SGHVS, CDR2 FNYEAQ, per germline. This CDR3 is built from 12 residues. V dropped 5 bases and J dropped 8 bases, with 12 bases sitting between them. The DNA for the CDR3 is TGTGCCAGCAGCCCCCAGGAGGGGGGCTACACCTTC. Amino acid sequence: CASSPQEGGYTF.